Listed below are T cell receptor delta chains from one sample, sequenced in a study of gamma-delta chains in newborns, infants, children. TCRdb repeated clone calling on the reads with CATT. The sample consists of 4,600 or so delta-chain clones, around 3% of them appearing once. The material sequenced was blood. These receptor sequences come from a child who was a newborn, infant or young child, either healthy, febrile or measles-vaccinated (not recorded which). The CDR3 runs from the conserved cysteine through the conserved F or W. D genes are given only for firm matches. Clone size is stated in some rows and not others, as once, few, many or a class when expanded.

j_gene | d_gene | abundance | len | v_gene | CDR3nt | CDR3aa
TRDJ3 | TRDD3 | medium-sized | 19 | TRDV2 | TGTGCCTGTGACACCGCTGGGGGATACGCGGCGTGGGACACCCGACAGATGTTTTTC | CACDTAGGYAAWDTRQMFF
TRDJ2 | TRDD2 | medium-sized | 14 | TRDV3 | TGTGCCTTCTTCCTAGGGGATTTGACAGCACAACTCTTCTTT | CAFFLGDLTAQLFF
TRDJ2 | TRDD3 | - | 15 | TRDV2 | TGTGCCTGTGACACCGTGGGGGATATGACATCACAACTCTTCTTT | CACDTVGDMTSQLFF
TRDJ3 | - | large | 16 | TRDV2 | TGTGCCTGTGACACGGTGGGAAACGGGGACACCCGACAGATGTTTTTC | CACDTVGNGDTRQMFF
TRDJ3 | TRDD3 | large | 18 | TRDV2 | TGTGCCTGTGACACCTTGGGGGATTTCTCCTGGGACACCCGACAGATGTTTTTC | CACDTLGDFSWDTRQMFF
TRDJ2 | - | - | 17 | TRDV3 | TGTGCCTTTGGGTCTACTTGCCGCGGAGCTTTGACAGCACAACTCTTCTTT | CAFGSTCRGALTAQLFF
TRDJ3 | TRDD3 | - | 24 | TRDV2 | TGTGCCTGTGACCCACTTACTATCTATTGGGGGATGAATCCGAGCTCCTGGGACACCCGACAGATGTTTTTC | CACDPLTIYWGMNPSSWDTRQMFF
TRDJ3 | TRDD3 | few | 22 | TRDV2 | TGTGCCTGTGACACCCTATGGGGGATAAGGGACGAAGGTTCTGGGGACACCCGACAGATGTTTTTC | CACDTLWGIRDEGSGDTRQMFF
TRDJ1 | TRDD3 | few | 24 | TRDV1 | TGTGCTCTTGGGGAGCCCCGATTAGGAGAACTGGGGGATAAGAGGACCCCGGCCACCGATAAGCTCATCTTT | CALGEPRLGELGDKRTPATDKLIF
TRDJ3 | TRDD3 | large | 17 | TRDV2 | TGTGCCTGTGACACCTGGGGGATATCCTGGGACACCCGACAGATGTTTTTC | CACDTWGISWDTRQMFF
TRDJ3 | TRDD3 | medium-sized | 19 | TRDV2 | TGTGCCTGTGACATCTGGGGGCCACCCGGCTCCTGGGACACCCGACAGATGTTTTTC | CACDIWGPPGSWDTRQMFF
TRDJ3 | TRDD3 | medium-sized | 19 | TRDV2 | TGTGCCTGTGACACTGGGGGACTACACCCCTCCTGGGACACCCGACAGATGTTTTTC | CACDTGGLHPSWDTRQMFF
TRDJ3 | - | medium-sized | 14 | TRDV3 | TGTGCCTTTAGGGGCTCCTGGGACACCCGACAGATGTTTTTC | CAFRGSWDTRQMFF
TRDJ3 | TRDD3 | - | 22 | TRDV2 | TGTGCCTGTGACGGAATTTCAGCCCGGTGGGGGATTAACTCATGGGACACCCGACAGATGTTTTTC | CACDGISARWGINSWDTRQMFF
TRDJ3 | TRDD3 | medium-sized | 19 | TRDV2 | TGTGCCTGTGACACCGTACTGGGGGATTTTTCCTGGGACACCCGACAGATGTTTTTC | CACDTVLGDFSWDTRQMFF
TRDJ3 | TRDD3 | medium-sized | 19 | TRDV2 | TGTGCCTGTGACACCTGGGGGATCAACAGCTCCTGGGACACCCGACAGATGTTTTTC | CACDTWGINSSWDTRQMFF
TRDJ3 | TRDD3 | large | 20 | TRDV2 | TGTGCCTGTGACACACTCCGTACTGGGGGATACCACCGGGACACCCGACAGATGTTTTTC | CACDTLRTGGYHRDTRQMFF
TRDJ1 | - | - | 13 | TRDV1 | TGTGCTCTTGGGAGTCCTACTCCCTATAAACTCATCTTT | CALGSPTPYKLIF
TRDJ1 | TRDD3 | medium-sized | 19 | TRDV1 | TGTGCTCTTGGGGAAATAAGCCCATCCCCGGGATACGACGCCGATAAACTCATCTTT | CALGEISPSPGYDADKLIF
TRDJ3 | TRDD3 | medium-sized | 18 | TRDV2 | TGTGCCTGTGACACTGGGGGATACGGCTCCTGGGACACCCGACAGATGTTTTTC | CACDTGGYGSWDTRQMFF
TRDJ1 | TRDD3 | medium-sized | 21 | TRDV2 | TGTGCCTGTGACACCGTTCCGACGTACTGGGGGATACGAAGGGGACCCGATAAACTCATCTTT | CACDTVPTYWGIRRGPDKLIF
TRDJ3 | TRDD3 | few | 19 | TRDV2 | TGTGCCTGTGACGGTCTGGGGGATTCGAGCTCCTGGGACACCCGACAGATGTTTTTC | CACDGLGDSSSWDTRQMFF
TRDJ2 | - | - | 16 | TRDV2 | TGTGCCTGTGACTCCTTACTGGAGGTCGATCCAGCACAATTCTTCTTT | CACDSLLEVDPAQFFF
TRDJ3 | - | medium-sized | 16 | TRDV2 | TGTGCCTGTGACACCGTGGGGACCTGGGACACCCGACAGATGTTTTTC | CACDTVGTWDTRQMFF